This T cell receptor beta chain was profiled in a study of shared clonotypes between healthy human individuals. Profiled with immunoSEQ multiplex PCR; TCRdb holds only in-frame clones, not every one. Counted here are over a million clones, roughly 95% occurring once; the ten biggest clones make up 0.95% to 1.5%. This TCR came from a man younger than 45 in good health. The sequenced sample consisted of naive CD4+ T cells sorted from blood. Subset meaning: CD45RA+ positively selected.

For the CDR3, the DNA is TGTGCCAGTAGTATAGTCGGTTTGGGCACAGATACGCAGTATTTT. This gives the protein CASSIVGLGTDTQYF. The chain links TRBV19 to TRBJ2-3, with D uncertain. V was cut by 1 base and J by 1 base, with 9 bases left in between. Germline V gene sequence: CDR1 LNHDA, CDR2 SQIVND (reference sequence). This CDR3 comprises 15 residues. Full variable domain (rest looked up from reference TRBV19 and TRBJ2-3): DGGITQSPKYLFRKEGQNVTLSCEQNLNHDAMYWYRQDPGQGLRLIYYSQIVNDFQKGDIAEGYSVSREKKESFPLTVTSAQKNPTAFYLCASSIVGLGTDTQYFGPGTRLTVL.